This T cell receptor (beta chain) was sequenced in a study of T cell repertoires in cytomegalovirus infection. Study outcomes and limitations: Carriers of CMV and the relevant HLA type were discriminated by public TCR beta frequency.

This CDR3 contains 13 residues. Germline loops: CDR1 LNHDA, CDR2 SQIVND (reference sequence). V dropped 7 bases and J dropped 4 bases, with 11 bases sitting between them. TCRdb passed the reads through MiXCR, listing each CDR3 protein once. The sample yields about 530,000 distinct CDR3 sequences, less than 30% seen once. Notes on this clonotype: Its antigen is still unknown.

The receptor was isolated from a human donor in good health (CMV status not recorded). Some clones in this sample may be carry-over from other donors' samples. The sequencing sample was made of PBMCs. The chain combines TRBV19 with TRBJ1-5; D is perhaps TRBD1 (6 bases). DNA of the CDR3: TGTGCCAGTACCAGGGGCGCAAATCAGCCCCAGCATTTT. Amino acid sequence: CASTRGANQPQHF.